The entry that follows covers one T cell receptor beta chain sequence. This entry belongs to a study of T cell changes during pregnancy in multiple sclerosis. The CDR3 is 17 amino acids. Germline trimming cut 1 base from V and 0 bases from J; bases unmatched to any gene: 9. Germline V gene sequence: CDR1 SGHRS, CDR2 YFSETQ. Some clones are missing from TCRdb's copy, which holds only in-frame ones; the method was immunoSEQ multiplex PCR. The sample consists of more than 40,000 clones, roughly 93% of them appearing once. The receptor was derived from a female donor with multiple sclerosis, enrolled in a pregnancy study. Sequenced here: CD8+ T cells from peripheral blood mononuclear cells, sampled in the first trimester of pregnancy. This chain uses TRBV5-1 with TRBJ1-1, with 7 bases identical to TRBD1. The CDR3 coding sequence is TGCGCCAGCAGCTTGAGGGGGCGACAGGGTATGAACACTGAAGCTTTCTTT. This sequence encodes CASSLRGRQGMNTEAFF. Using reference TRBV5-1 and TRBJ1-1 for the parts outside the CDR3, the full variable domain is KAGVTQTPRYLIKTRGQQVTLSCSPISGHRSVSWYQQTPGQGLQFLFEYFSETQRNKGNFPGRFSGRQFSNSRSEMNVSTLELGDSALYLCASSLRGRQGMNTEAFFGQGTRLTVV.